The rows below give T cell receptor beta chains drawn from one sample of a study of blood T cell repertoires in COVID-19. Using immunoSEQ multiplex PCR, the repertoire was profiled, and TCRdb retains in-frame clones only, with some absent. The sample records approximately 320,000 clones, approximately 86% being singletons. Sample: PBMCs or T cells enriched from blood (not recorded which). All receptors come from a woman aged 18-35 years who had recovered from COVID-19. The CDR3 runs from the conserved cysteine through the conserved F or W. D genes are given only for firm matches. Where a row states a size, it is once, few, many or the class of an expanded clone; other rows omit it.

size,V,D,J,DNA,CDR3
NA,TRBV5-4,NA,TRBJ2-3,TGTGCCAGCAGCCAGGACTACCCCGTTACGCAGTATTTT,CASSQDYPVTQYF
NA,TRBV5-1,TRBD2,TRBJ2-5,TGCGCCAGCAGCTCGACTAGCGGGAGCCAAGAGACCCAGTACTTC,CASSSTSGSQETQYF
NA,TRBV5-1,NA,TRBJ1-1,TGCGCCAGCAGCTTGGCCGGAGGGTTGAACACTGAAGCTTTCTTT,CASSLAGGLNTEAFF
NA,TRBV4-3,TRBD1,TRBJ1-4,TGCGCCAGCAGCCCTAGGACAGGGGGCACTAATGAAAAACTGTTTTTT,CASSPRTGGTNEKLFF
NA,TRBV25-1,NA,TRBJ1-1,TGTGCCAGCAGTGAATGGGGGACTGGGTGGACTGAAGCTTTCTTT,CASSEWGTGWTEAFF
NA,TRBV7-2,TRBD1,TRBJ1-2,TGTGCCAGCAGCTTAAGGGGACAGGGTAGCTACACCTTC,CASSLRGQGSYTF
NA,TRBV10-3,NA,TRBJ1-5,TGTGCCATCAGTGACATTGGCAGCAATCAGCCCCAGCATTTT,CAISDIGSNQPQHF
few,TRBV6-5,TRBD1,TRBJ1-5,TGTGCCAGCAGCCTGGACAGGGATCAGCCCCAGCATTTT,CASSLDRDQPQHF
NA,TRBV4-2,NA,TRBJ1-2,TGTGCCAGCAGGGGGGGGAACATAGCTAACTATGGCTACACCTTC,CASRGGNIANYGYTF
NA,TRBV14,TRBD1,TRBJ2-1,TGTGCCAGCAGCCAAGGGGATTGGACAGGGATGACTGGGCAGTTCTTC,CASSQGDWTGMTGQFF
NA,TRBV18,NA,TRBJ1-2,TGTGCCAGCTCACCATCAGGGGAGTACTATGGCTACACCTTC,CASSPSGEYYGYTF
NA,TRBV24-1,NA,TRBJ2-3,TGTGCCACCAGTGATTTGCCGGGGGTGGGCCTGACAGATACGCAGTATTTT,CATSDLPGVGLTDTQYF
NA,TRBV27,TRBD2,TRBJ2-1,TGTGCCAGCAGTATAGGACTAGCGGGGGGAATCCCTGAGCAGTTCTTC,CASSIGLAGGIPEQFF
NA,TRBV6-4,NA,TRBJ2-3,TGTGCCAGCAGTGGGCAGGGGATCACAGATACGCAGTATTTT,CASSGQGITDTQYF
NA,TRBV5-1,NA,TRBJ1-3,TGCGCCAGCAGACTAGGGGCGGGAGCTGGAAACACCATATATTTT,CASRLGAGAGNTIYF
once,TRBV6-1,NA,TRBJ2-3,TGTGCCAGCAGTGAATCTGCGGACACAGATACGCAGTATTTT,CASSESADTDTQYF
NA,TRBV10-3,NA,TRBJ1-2,TGTGCCATCAGTGAGTCGATGGGGCAGGGTAATAACTATGGCTACACCTTC,CAISESMGQGNNYGYTF
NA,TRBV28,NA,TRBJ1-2,TGTGCCAGCAGTTTGGGGTGGGAGTCTAACTATGGCTACACCTTC,CASSLGWESNYGYTF
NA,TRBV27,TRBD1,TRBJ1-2,TGTGCCAGCAGTTTATACGGGACAGGGGCAGGTGGCTACACCTTC,CASSLYGTGAGGYTF
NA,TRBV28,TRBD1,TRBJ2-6,TGTGCCAGCAGCCGGGACAGGGGGAGCCCTGGGGCCAACGTCCTGACTTTC,CASSRDRGSPGANVLTF
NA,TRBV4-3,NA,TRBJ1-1,TGCGCCAGCAGCCAGAACTTAAATGGGGGCGTGGCTTTCTTT,CASSQNLNGGVAFF
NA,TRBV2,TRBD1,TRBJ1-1,TGTGCCAGCAGTGAAGGGACAGGGACTGAAGCTTTCTTT,CASSEGTGTEAFF
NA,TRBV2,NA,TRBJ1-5,TGTGCCAGCTGTTACGGGATCCTCGAGGAGCCCCAGCATTTT,CASCYGILEEPQHF
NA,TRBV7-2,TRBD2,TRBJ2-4,TGTGCCAGCGGCCCGCAACGGGGGGTAGCCAAAAACATTCAGTACTTC,CASGPQRGVAKNIQYF
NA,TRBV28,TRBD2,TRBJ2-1,TGTGCCAGCAGTTCCCAAACCGGGACTAGCGGGAGGGGTCCCTACAATGAGCAGTTCTTC,CASSSQTGTSGRGPYNEQFF
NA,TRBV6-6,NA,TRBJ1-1,TGTGCCAGCAGCCAGGGGGAAGCTTTCTTT,CASSQGEAFF